Listed below are T cell receptor beta chains from one sample, sequenced in a study of OX40 agonist ivuxolimab in advanced cancers. This table comes from immunoSEQ multiplex PCR, and its TCRdb copy is limited to in-frame clones, with some not included. The profile shows about 41,000 clones, 85% of them singletons. The source was CD4+ or CD8+ T cells sorted from blood, collected in a trial of the OX40 agonist ivuxolimab. The receptors originated from an adult with an advanced solid tumor such as melanoma, head and neck, liver or kidney cancer. Each CDR3 is given with its conserved first and last residue. Fields, in order: clone size, J gene, V gene, CDR3 protein. Expanded clones are given a class, and other clones once, few, many or no size at all.

>.|TRBJ1-4|TRBV19
CATGLGWKVSTTNEKLFF
>.|TRBJ1-1|TRBV27
CASSSYAGRTEAFF
>.|TRBJ2-5|TRBV2
CASSESPETQYF
>.|TRBJ2-1|TRBV6-1
CASSQGIRNEQFF
>few|TRBJ2-7|TRBV13
CASRTEGPYEQYF
>.|TRBJ2-1|TRBV10-3
CAISESGSGIYNEQFF
>.|TRBJ1-3|TRBV6-1
CASSGGQPASGNTIYF
>.|TRBJ1-2|TRBV5-1
CASSGGILGREGYTF
>.|TRBJ2-3|TRBV5-6
CASRRGLADTQYF
>.|TRBJ1-3|TRBV5-1
CASSLGFQGTGNTIYF
>.|TRBJ1-3|TRBV2
CASSPPNTIYF
>.|TRBJ1-5|TRBV19
CASSSPVSNQPQHF
>.|TRBJ1-1|TRBV7-3
CASSLSQGSTEAFF
>.|TRBJ2-7|TRBV11-2
CASSLGTSGRTYEQYF
>.|TRBJ1-5|TRBV2
CASQDRPWSNQPQHF
>.|TRBJ2-1|TRBV5-6
CASNYYNEQFF
>.|TRBJ2-7|TRBV27
CATSTGQGEQYF
>.|TRBJ2-1|TRBV28
CASSFYRNVGQFF
>.|TRBJ2-3|TRBV13
CASSTRTGVADTQYF
>.|TRBJ2-1|TRBV18
CASRLTSGSGDEQFF
>.|TRBJ1-1|TRBV28
CASSPVGGGTEAFF
>.|TRBJ2-3|TRBV7-8
CASSPGTSRDTQYF
>once|TRBJ2-5|TRBV9
CASSVGLAGAQETQYF
>few|TRBJ1-2|TRBV28
CASQGGYNYGYTF
>.|TRBJ1-5|TRBV6-4
CASSAPGERNQPQHF
>.|TRBJ2-1|TRBV5-1
CASSLWVGNEQFF
>once|TRBJ2-1|TRBV21-1
CASSPYPGLVSTGARFGEQFF